Below are 25 T cell receptor beta chains sequenced from a single sample in a study of PD-L1 blockade in urothelial cancer. TCRdb's copy holds only in-frame clones and misses some; the assay was immunoSEQ multiplex PCR. The sample yields about 120,000 clones, about 82% seen once. Documented time point: peripheral blood 6 weeks after treatment start. The sample here was PBMCs, taken around atezolizumab (anti-PD-L1) treatment. All receptors come from a man aged 50 to 59 with urothelial cancer.

The chain has TRBV18 and TRBJ2-3; D unresolved. CDR1 is KGHSH, CDR2 LQKENI, per germline. The V end lost 5 bases, the J end lost 0 bases, and 9 bases lay between the germline ends. This CDR3 has 14 residues. The CDR3 DNA reads as TGTGCCAGCTCAGTATCTAGTAGCACAGATACGCAGTATTTT. Its protein is CASSVSSSTDTQYF.

This chain connects TRBV5-4 to TRBJ1-1; TRBD1 matches at 7 bases. The germline V gene encodes CDR1 SGHNT and CDR2 YYREEE (reference sequence). The CDR3 runs to 15 residues. Trimming removed 1 base from V and 1 base from J; junction bases left unmatched: 4. CDR3: CASSLLGQQNTEAFF. In DNA form, the CDR3 reads TGTGCCAGCAGCTTGTTGGGACAGCAGAACACTGAAGCTTTCTTT.

The rearrangement links TRBV6-4 to TRBJ2-2, with 8 positions matching TRBD2. CDR3 length: 19 amino acids. The germline V gene has CDR1 MRHNA and CDR2 SNTAGT. J gave up 2 bases and V 4 bases, and 15 bases lay outside the gene matches. The CDR3 loop is CASSVLPGSGKVNTGELFF. The CDR3 coding sequence is TGTGCCAGCAGTGTCCTCCCTGGTAGCGGGAAGGTTAACACCGGGGAGCTGTTTTTT.

The chain employs TRBV10-3 and TRBJ2-4; 9 nucleotides agree with TRBD1. This CDR3 has 15 residues. Per the germline V gene, CDR1 is ENHRY and CDR2 is SYGVKD. Trimming took 0 bases from V and 9 from J; bases not matched to a gene: 6. CDR3 loop: CAISESGQGNVIQYF. CDR3 sequence (DNA): TGTGCCATCAGTGAGTCGGGACAGGGTAATGTCATTCAGTACTTC.

V and J are TRBV5-1 and TRBJ1-2, with TRBD1 matching 8 bases. The CDR3 spans 14 residues. Germline lookup yields CDR1 SGHRS and CDR2 YFSETQ. V lost 3 bases and J lost 4; bases outside the gene matches: 5. This CDR3 is CASSSGTGIYGYTF. CDR3 coding DNA: TGCGCCAGCAGCTCGGGGACAGGAATCTATGGCTACACCTTC.

V usage is TRBV6-6 and J usage is TRBJ1-6, with D perhaps TRBD1 (6 bases). CDR1 is MNHNY, CDR2 SVGAGI, per germline (reference sequence). This CDR3 has 16 amino acids. The V gene lost 1 base and the J gene lost 2 bases, with 9 bases spanning the gap. The CDR3: CASSYLQGAYNSPLHF. The CDR3 coding sequence is TGTGCCAGCAGTTACTTACAGGGCGCCTATAATTCACCCCTCCACTTT.

As for this clone: This sample also contains other DNA sequences that code for the same CDR3. V is TRBV28 and J is TRBJ2-7; 10 nucleotides match TRBD1. Germline CDR1 is MDHEN and CDR2 is SYDVKM. The CDR3 spans 17 residues. Trimming at V came to 2 bases and at J to 4 bases, leaving 11 bases not matched to a gene. The CDR3 sequence is CASSLPGQGPLSYEQYF. For the CDR3, the DNA is TGTGCCAGCAGTTTACCGGGACAGGGGCCCCTTTCGTACGAGCAGTACTTC.

This clone was detected only a few times. V gene TRBV19 combines with J gene TRBJ2-2; 9 bases are shared with TRBD1. Germline-derived CDR1 and CDR2 are LNHDA and SQIVND (reference sequence). This CDR3 has 16 amino acids. Germline trimming cut 2 bases from V and 4 bases from J; bases unmatched to any gene: 5. The CDR3 DNA sequence: TGTGCCAGTAGTATAAGGGGACAGGGATCCACCGGGGAGCTGTTTTTT. This encodes CASSIRGQGSTGELFF.

As to this clone: Its ends do not fully match the called genes, so a read error is possible. The V call is TRBV10-3, the J call TRBJ1-1; 8 nucleotides align to TRBD1. The CDR3 length is 11 residues. CDR1 and CDR2 from the germline V gene are ENHRY and SYGVKD. CDR3 DNA sequence: TGTGCCATAAAAGGGACAGGAAAGGACCATTTT. This translates into CAIKGTGKDHF.

This sequence joins TRBV28 and TRBJ2-1, with 12 bases matching TRBD2. Looked up from germline, CDR1 is MDHEN and CDR2 is SYDVKM. The length of the CDR3 is 18 residues. J was trimmed by 7 bases and V by 7 bases; bases with no gene match: 17. DNA for the CDR3: TGTGCCAGCACTCACGGGACTAGCGGGTCGGGATCTAAGAATGAGCAGTTCTTC. This codes for CASTHGTSGSGSKNEQFF.

The CDR3 sequence is CASSSRSGGSTDTQYF. For the CDR3, the DNA is TGTGCCAGCTCATCACGGAGCGGGGGAAGCACAGATACGCAGTATTTT. The rearrangement joins TRBV18 to TRBJ2-3; 8 bases align to TRBD2. V was clipped by 5 bases and J by 0 bases; unmatched bases: 7. CDR3 length equals 16 residues. Germline lookup yields CDR1 KGHSH and CDR2 LQKENI.

The chain combines TRBV18 with TRBJ2-7; 7 bases align to TRBD2. V shed 5 bases, J shed 3 bases, and the junction held 4 bases outside the gene matches. The CDR3 runs 13 residues. Looked up from germline, CDR1 is KGHSH and CDR2 is LQKENI. CDR3 sequence (DNA): TGTGCCAGCTCAGGGGGGGGTCTCTACGAGCAGTACTTC. It is translated as CASSGGGLYEQYF.

This clone was observed a single time. The rearrangement joins TRBV6-1 to TRBJ1-5; D unresolved. Trimming pared 2 bases from V and 3 bases from J, leaving 8 bases between. Looked up from germline, CDR1 is MNHNS and CDR2 is SASEGT. CDR3 size: 14 residues. In DNA, the CDR3 is TGTGCCAGCAGTGAAAACGGGTTCAATCAGCCCCAGCATTTT. Protein sequence: CASSENGFNQPQHF.

The chain links TRBV5-1 to TRBJ2-3; D possibly corresponds to TRBD2 (5 bases). V dropped 4 bases and J dropped 3 bases, with 18 bases sitting between them. The CDR3 consists of 16 residues. CDR1 and CDR2 (germline): SGHRS, YFSETQ. The CDR3 DNA reads as TGCGCCAGCAGCATACAGAACGGGATGGGGACAGATACGCAGTATTTT. This encodes CASSIQNGMGTDTQYF.

CDR3 loop: CASSGGGENYGYTF. In nucleotides, the CDR3 is TGTGCCAGCAGTGGAGGGGGGGAGAACTATGGCTACACCTTC. This chain links TRBV28 with TRBJ1-2; TRBD1 might be the D (6 bases). The CDR3 contains 14 residues. The ends were cut back, 5 bases at V and 2 bases at J, with 12 bases in the middle. Germline-derived CDR1 and CDR2 are MDHEN and SYDVKM.

The V gene is TRBV7-2, the J gene TRBJ1-6; no firm D call. Per the germline V gene, CDR1 is SGHTA and CDR2 is FQGNSA. The CDR3 spans 14 residues. V gave up 4 bases and J gave up 7 bases, with 11 bases separating them. CDR3 in DNA: TGTGCCAGCAGCTCGGCCTACAGAAATTCACCCCTCCACTTT. Translated, it gives CASSSAYRNSPLHF.

The chain uses TRBV30 and TRBJ1-1; 7 positions match TRBD1. CDR3 length equals 14 residues. V lost 2 bases and J lost 5; bases outside the gene matches: 8. Germline V gene lookup returns CDR1 GTSNPN and CDR2 SVGIG (reference sequence). CDR3: CAWSSRQGWTEAFF. DNA for the CDR3: TGTGCCTGGAGTAGTCGACAGGGATGGACTGAAGCTTTCTTT.

Only a few counts were recorded for this clone. The chain joins TRBV7-6 to TRBJ2-3; maybe TRBD2 (7 bases). V lost 5 bases to trimming and J lost 3 bases, with 18 bases between them. Germline-derived CDR1 and CDR2 are SGHVS and FNYEAQ. CDR3 length equals 16 residues. CDR3 residues: CASSPTGGGGTDTQYF. CDR3 DNA sequence: TGTGCCAGCAGCCCCACGGGGGGCGGGGGTACAGATACGCAGTATTTT. The whole variable domain, remainder taken from reference TRBV7-6 and TRBJ2-3, is GAGVSQSPRYKVTKRGQDVALRCDPISGHVSLYWYRQALGQGPEFLTYFNYEAQQDKSGLPNDRFSAERPEGSISTLTIQRTEQRDSAMYRCASSPTGGGGTDTQYFGPGTRLTVL.

V usage is TRBV9 and J usage is TRBJ1-4; 12 nucleotides agree with TRBD1. With 4 bases clipped from V and 2 bases from J, the junction kept 6 bases outside the gene matches. Germline-derived CDR1 and CDR2 are SGDLS and YYNGEE. The CDR3 extends over 17 amino acids. CDR3 residues: CASSPRDRGLTNEKLFF. Written as DNA, the CDR3 is TGTGCCAGCAGCCCGCGGGACAGGGGGCTCACTAATGAAAAACTGTTTTTT.

The rearrangement uses TRBV2 and TRBJ1-5; the match to TRBD1 covers 7 bases. J gave up 2 bases and V 6 bases, and 7 bases lay outside the gene matches. Germline assignment: CDR1 SNHLY and CDR2 FYNNEI. The CDR3 loop spans 15 amino acids. The CDR3 is CASRRQGLGNQPQHF. CDR3 coding DNA: TGTGCCAGCAGACGACAGGGTTTAGGCAATCAGCCCCAGCATTTT.

The V and J genes are TRBV11-2 and TRBJ2-1; no firm D call. Per germline, CDR1 SGHAT and CDR2 FQNNGV. CDR3 length: 16 residues. Trimming stripped 1 base from V and 2 bases from J, with 12 bases between. The CDR3 protein is CASSLASTIPYNEQFF. The CDR3 DNA follows: TGTGCCAGCAGCTTAGCAAGCACGATTCCCTACAATGAGCAGTTCTTC.

The DNA of the CDR3 is TGTGCCAGTAGTATATCCGGGACTAGCGGGAGGTTCTCCTACAATGAGCAGTTCTTC. It translates to CASSISGTSGRFSYNEQFF. The rearrangement joins TRBV19 to TRBJ2-1; 15 bases map to TRBD2. The CDR3 loop spans 19 amino acids. CDR1 and CDR2 (germline): LNHDA, SQIVND (reference sequence). Germline trimming cut 2 bases from V and 0 bases from J; bases unmatched to any gene: 5.

The chain carries TRBV27 and TRBJ1-5, with 9 nucleotides matching TRBD1. This CDR3 contains 15 residues. The trim removed 3 bases at V and 6 bases at J, leaving 6 bases unmatched. CDR1 MNHEY and CDR2 SMNVEV come from the germline V gene (reference sequence). CDR3 amino acids: CASSFGTGNGQPQHF. CDR3 DNA sequence: TGTGCCAGCAGTTTCGGGACAGGGAACGGTCAGCCCCAGCATTTT.

For this clone: A junction boundary mismatches the germline segment, possibly from a read error. This sequence joins TRBV7-7 and TRBJ2-7; 12 nucleotides match TRBD2. Per the germline V gene, CDR1 is SSHAT and CDR2 is FNYEAQ (reference sequence). This CDR3 has 15 amino acids. The CDR3 sequence is CASSPGLAGSYEQYF. The CDR3 DNA reads as TGTGCTAGCAGCCCAGGACTAGCGGGATCCTACGAGCAGTACTTC. The full variable domain, with the rest looked up from reference TRBV7-7 and TRBJ2-7, is GAGVSQSPRYKVTKRGQDVTLRCDPISSHATLYWYQQALGQGPEFLTYFNYEAQPDKSGLPSDRFSAERPEGSISTLTIQRTEQRDSAMYRCASSPGLAGSYEQYFGPGTRLTVT.

The rearrangement uses TRBV4-1 and TRBJ2-2; the match to TRBD1 covers 7 bases. Germline CDR1 reads MGHRA; CDR2 reads YSYEKL. This CDR3 is 15 amino acids long. Trimming removed 3 bases from V and 7 bases from J; junction bases left unmatched: 8. CDR3 protein: CASSQRDSFYGELFF. In DNA, the CDR3 is TGCGCCAGCAGCCAGAGGGACAGCTTTTACGGGGAGCTGTTTTTT.